A selection of T cell receptor beta chains follows, all from one sample in a study of blood T cell repertoires in COVID-19. The table came from immunoSEQ multiplex PCR; TCRdb's copy has only in-frame clones and leaves some out. The table records 250,000 to 300,000 clones, over 75% of them present only once. The sample consisted of peripheral blood. These TCRs come from a woman in her seventies with acute or convalescent COVID-19. CDR3s include the opening cysteine and the closing phenylalanine or tryptophan. The order of the fields is V gene, D gene, CDR3 protein. A D gene is named only where the DNA matches it firmly.

>TRBV18|TRBD1
CASSPETGYEQYF
>TRBV2|TRBD2
CATAYSGGGRRNEQYF
>TRBV20-1|.
CSARAPGEAFF
>TRBV3-1/TRBV3-2|TRBD1
CASSQTGANTEAFF
>TRBV28|TRBD2
CASSLLAGVSDTQYF
>TRBV12-3/TRBV12-4|.
CASSSGERGYTF
>TRBV3-1/TRBV3-2|TRBD1
CASSQALGTGIAYEQYF
>TRBV3-1/TRBV3-2|.
CASSQFAEAFF
>TRBV10-3|TRBD1
CAISSTGESEQYF
>TRBV29-1|.
CSVAEGYEQYF
>TRBV2|.
CASNRVNTEAFF
>TRBV5-6|.
CASSLGPTSPLHF
>TRBV2|TRBD1
CASKDRTGVHEQYF
>TRBV11-2|TRBD2
CASSKTSGGAVADTQYF
>TRBV5-1|TRBD2
CASSLSGVSGETQYF
>TRBV6-5|.
CASSLNGREAFF
>TRBV5-1|TRBD2
CASSFGLVAGDEQFF
>TRBV19|TRBD1
CASRGQGPVLGYTF
>TRBV11-2|TRBD2
CASSLDPTSGGGEQYF
>TRBV6-5|TRBD1
CASSSGQGNSPLHF
>TRBV19|.
CASSSSGISYEQYF
>TRBV7-9|TRBD2
CASSLARGGEFF
>TRBV5-1|TRBD1
CASSLMGQLNQPQHF
>TRBV6-5|.
CASAGPLTGELFF
>TRBV9|.
CASSVGSTASTDTQYF